This T cell receptor beta chain was sequenced in a study of human T cells and chemical hapten exposure. Across the study: Subjects had 2% DPC placed on 2 cm by 2 cm of upper inner arm skin for sensitization.

TCRdb reprocessed the RACE reads with MiXCR, giving one entry per CDR3 protein. The table includes some 300,000 distinct CDR3 sequences, around 5% detected once. This CDR3 region has 18 residues. Germline V gives CDR1 MDHEN, CDR2 SYDVKM. Trimming cost V 6 bases and J 0 bases, with 21 bases left between them. This clonotype has only a few counts. Time point in this sample: pre-sensitization, week 0. As for treatment: therapeutic diphenylcyclopropenone sensitization with weekly scalp DPC. Patients had alopecia, were aged 18 to 70, and were not pregnant. The sample was whole blood, taken in connection with sensitization to the hapten diphenylcyclopropenone (DPC). The rearrangement joins TRBV28 to TRBJ1-3; D is possibly TRBD1 (5 bases). The sequence came from a woman between 18 and 30 years old with alopecia areata. Some clones in this sample may be carry-over from other donors' samples. The CDR3 bases are TGTGCCAGCAGACCCGTACTAGGTCGCCAGGGCTCTGGAAACACCATATATTTT. It specifies CASRPVLGRQGSGNTIYF.